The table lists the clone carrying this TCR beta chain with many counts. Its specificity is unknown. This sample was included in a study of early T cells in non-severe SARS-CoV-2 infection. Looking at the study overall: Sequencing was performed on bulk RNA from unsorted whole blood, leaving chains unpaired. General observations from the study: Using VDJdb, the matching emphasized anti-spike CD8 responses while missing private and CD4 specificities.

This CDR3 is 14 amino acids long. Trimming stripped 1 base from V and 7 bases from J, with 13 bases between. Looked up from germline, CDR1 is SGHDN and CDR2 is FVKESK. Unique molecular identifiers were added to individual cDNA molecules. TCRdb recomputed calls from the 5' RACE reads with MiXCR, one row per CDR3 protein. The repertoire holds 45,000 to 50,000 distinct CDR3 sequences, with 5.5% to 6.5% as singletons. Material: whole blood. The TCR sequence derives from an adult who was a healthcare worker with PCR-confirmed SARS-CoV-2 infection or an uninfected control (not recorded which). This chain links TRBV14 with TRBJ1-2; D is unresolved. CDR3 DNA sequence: TGTGCCAGCAGCCAAGTTAGAGGTTCGGCTGGCTACACCTTC. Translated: CASSQVRGSAGYTF.